The clone carrying this T cell receptor beta chain has just a few counts. This entry belongs to a study of T-cell reconstitution after alpha-beta-depleted transplantation in children. The library targeted TCRbeta and was prepared with unique molecular identifiers. Each CDR3 protein is one row after TCRdb ran MiXCR on the PCR reads. The profile covers over 550,000 distinct CDR3 sequences, with about 11% appearing a single time and around 4% taken by the ten largest. Trimming at V came to 4 bases and at J to 2 bases, leaving 10 bases not matched to a gene. The germline CDR1 and CDR2 sequences are SGHRS and YFSETQ. The CDR3 totals 16 residues.

Sequencing used PBMCs from the stem cell graft donor, obtained from the stem cell graft. This receptor was taken from a human donor who donated a stem cell graft to a child with acute myeloid leukemia. The gene calls are TRBV5-1 and TRBJ2-3, with 7 bases fitting TRBD2. The chain's CDR3 is CASSSAGALPTDTQYF. The CDR3, as DNA: TGCGCCAGCAGCAGCGCGGGAGCGCTCCCCACAGATACGCAGTATTTT.